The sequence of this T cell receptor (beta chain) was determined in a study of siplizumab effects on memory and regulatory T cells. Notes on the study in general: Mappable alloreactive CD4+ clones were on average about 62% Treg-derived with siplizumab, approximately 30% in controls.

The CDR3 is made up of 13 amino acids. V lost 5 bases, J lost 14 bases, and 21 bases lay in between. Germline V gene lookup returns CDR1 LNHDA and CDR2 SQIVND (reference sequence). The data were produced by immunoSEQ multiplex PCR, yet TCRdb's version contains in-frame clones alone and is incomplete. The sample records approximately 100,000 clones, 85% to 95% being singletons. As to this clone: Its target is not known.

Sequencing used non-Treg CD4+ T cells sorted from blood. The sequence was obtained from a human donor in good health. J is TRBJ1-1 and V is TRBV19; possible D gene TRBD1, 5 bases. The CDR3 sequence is CASSSLDSAERFF. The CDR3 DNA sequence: TGTGCCAGTAGTTCCCTCGACAGCGCGGAGCGGTTCTTT. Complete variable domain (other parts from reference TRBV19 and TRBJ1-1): DGGITQSPKYLFRKEGQNVTLSCEQNLNHDAMYWYRQDPGQGLRLIYYSQIVNDFQKGDIAEGYSVSREKKESFPLTVTSAQKNPTAFYLCASSSLDSAERFFGQGTRLTVV.